One and the same sample provided the 5 T cell receptor beta chains below, sequenced in a study of graft-versus-host responses after intestinal transplantation. Data came from immunoSEQ multiplex PCR; TCRdb stores just in-frame clones and leaves some out. The table lists 15,000 to 20,000 clones, roughly 78% of them singletons, with 15% to 20% in the top ten. Processed graft tissue released its intraepithelial and lamina propria lymphocytes. The specimen was ileum tissue, collected 104 days after intestinal transplant. The receptor set was obtained from a human patient who received an intestinal transplant, so some T cells may come from the graft donor.

This clone was recorded once. The chain employs TRBV7-2 and TRBJ1-1; D unclear. The V end lost 2 bases, the J end lost 1 base, and 2 bases lay between the germline ends. Germline-derived CDR1 and CDR2 are SGHTA and FQGNSA. CDR3 size: 12 residues. DNA of the CDR3: TGTGCCAGCAGCTTACAGAACACTGAAGCTTTCTTT. This translates into CASSLQNTEAFF.

The V gene is TRBV19, the J gene TRBJ2-5; the match to TRBD1 covers 7 bases. V lost 2 bases to trimming and J lost 10 bases; unmatched junction nucleotides: 7. Germline CDR1 reads LNHDA; CDR2 reads SQIVND (reference sequence). The CDR3 is made up of 13 amino acids. The CDR3: CASSIRGHLGQYF. As DNA, the CDR3 is TGTGCCAGTAGTATAAGGGGGCACCTCGGCCAGTACTTC.

The chain recombines TRBV19 with TRBJ1-1, with 7 positions matching TRBD1. Per the germline V gene, CDR1 is LNHDA and CDR2 is SQIVND (reference sequence). Trimming removed 6 bases from V and 2 bases from J; junction bases left unmatched: 6. CDR3 length equals 14 residues. For the CDR3, the DNA is TGTGCCAGTAGCCCTGGGACAGTCAACACTGAAGCTTTCTTT. Its protein product is CASSPGTVNTEAFF.

The rearrangement uses TRBV7-9 and TRBJ1-1; the D is unclear. V gave up 3 bases and J gave up 6 bases, with 11 bases separating them. The CDR3 has 13 residues. Per the germline V gene, CDR1 is SEHNR and CDR2 is FQNEAQ (reference sequence). DNA for the CDR3: TGTGCCAGCAGCTTTCCTTTGAAGCCTGAAGCTTTCTTT. Protein product: CASSFPLKPEAFF.

The rearrangement uses TRBV2 and TRBJ2-1; D gene ambiguous. Looked up from germline, CDR1 is SNHLY and CDR2 is FYNNEI. The CDR3 has 12 amino acids. V was clipped by 7 bases and J by 8 bases, with 12 bases between them. The CDR3 is CASTTPMHEQFF. CDR3 in DNA: TGTGCCAGCACGACCCCAATGCATGAGCAGTTCTTC.